The 29 T cell receptor beta chains given below trace back to one sample, sequenced in a study of blood T cell repertoires in COVID-19. Measured with immunoSEQ multiplex PCR; TCRdb has only the in-frame clones, and not every one. The sample has approximately 58,000 clones; 75% to 85% are singletons. The sample was peripheral blood. The receptors come from a man in his sixties with COVID-19, enrolled during active disease.

This clone appeared a few times. Here the CDR3 reads CASSLPYRGRGFTEAFF. As DNA, the CDR3 is TGTGCCAGCAGCTTACCATACAGGGGGCGCGGATTCACTGAAGCTTTCTTT. J is TRBJ1-1 and V is TRBV7-2; 9 bases fit TRBD1. J lost 4 bases, V lost 2 bases, and 11 bases had no gene match. This CDR3 has 17 amino acids. CDR1 and CDR2 (germline): SGHTA, FQGNSA.

The gene calls are TRBV9 and TRBJ2-3; 9 bases line up with TRBD2. This CDR3 spans 14 amino acids. Germline V lookup: CDR1 SGDLS, CDR2 YYNGEE. Unmatched junction bases numbered 2, after V lost 2 bases and J lost 4 bases. CDR3 in amino acids: CASSVTSGSDTQYF. DNA of the CDR3: TGTGCCAGCAGCGTGACTAGCGGCTCAGATACGCAGTATTTT.

The rearrangement joins TRBV7-2 to TRBJ2-7; 9 bases are a match to TRBD1. CDR3 length: 15 amino acids. J lost 3 bases, V lost 1 base, and 4 bases had no gene match. Germline loops: CDR1 SGHTA, CDR2 FQGNSA. CDR3 residues: CASSLVGTGIYEQYF. DNA for the CDR3: TGTGCCAGCAGCTTAGTGGGGACAGGGATCTACGAGCAGTACTTC.

The chain links TRBV30 to TRBJ2-1, with unresolved D. V lost 3 bases and J 6 bases, leaving 6 bases between the germline ends. The CDR3 spans 11 residues. Germline CDR1 GTSNPN, CDR2 SVGIG (reference sequence). This CDR3 reads CAWRGANEQFF. CDR3 DNA: TGTGCCTGGAGGGGCGCCAATGAGCAGTTCTTC.

The chain couples TRBV2 to TRBJ1-1; possible D gene TRBD1, 5 bases. Germline CDR1 SNHLY, CDR2 FYNNEI. Between the trimmed V and J ends, which lost 6 bases and 5 bases, there was a span of 13 bases. The CDR3 has 13 residues. Here the CDR3 reads CASSQTVLTEAFF. Written as DNA, the CDR3 is TGTGCCAGCAGCCAGACAGTCCTAACTGAAGCTTTCTTT. Together with reference TRBV2 and TRBJ1-1, the CDR3 gives the full variable domain: EPEVTQTPSHQVTQMGQEVILRCVPISNHLYFYWYRQILGQKVEFLVSFYNNEISEKSEIFDDQFSVERPDGSNFTLKIRSTKLEDSAMYFCASSQTVLTEAFFGQGTRLTVV.

This clone was seen more than once but under ten times. The chain combines TRBV9 with TRBJ1-4; D remains unclear. Germline CDR1 and CDR2: SGDLS and YYNGEE. The CDR3 covers 13 residues. V was shortened by 4 bases and J by 0 bases, with 4 bases between the two germline ends. In DNA form, the CDR3 reads TGTGCCAGCAGCCCGGCAACTAATGAAAAACTGTTTTTT. The encoded protein is CASSPATNEKLFF.

The DNA for the CDR3 is TGCGCCAGCAGCCCTGGGGACAGGAACACTGAAGCTTTCTTT. Translation gives CASSPGDRNTEAFF. This rearrangement joins TRBV5-1 to TRBJ1-1, with 7 positions matching TRBD1. The germline V gene encodes CDR1 SGHRS and CDR2 YFSETQ. The CDR3 runs 14 residues. J gave up 1 base and V 4 bases, and 4 bases lay outside the gene matches.

The chain joins TRBV7-2 to TRBJ2-2, with TRBD2 matching 10 bases. The CDR3 length is 16 residues. V shed 5 bases and J 2 bases; nucleotides not matched to a gene: 5. Germline V gives CDR1 SGHTA, CDR2 FQGNSA. DNA of the CDR3: TGTGCCAGCAGCAGGAGACTAGCGGGTAACACCGGGGAGCTGTTTTTT. Encoded protein: CASSRRLAGNTGELFF.

The chain has TRBV19 and TRBJ2-1; D is ambiguous. V dropped 6 bases and J dropped 9 bases, with 15 bases sitting between them. Germline V gene lookup returns CDR1 LNHDA and CDR2 SQIVND (reference sequence). This CDR3 is 13 amino acids long. The CDR3 here is CASSAGLASEQFF. The CDR3 region has the DNA TGTGCCAGTAGCGCAGGATTGGCGAGTGAGCAGTTCTTC.

This chain's CDR3 is CATSRAQAAYEQYF. The CDR3 coding sequence is TGTGCCACCAGCAGAGCTCAGGCAGCCTACGAGCAGTACTTC. V usage is TRBV15 and J usage is TRBJ2-7; no clear D gene. The CDR3 consists of 14 residues. V was shortened by 1 base and J by 2 bases, with 9 bases between the two germline ends. From germline, CDR1 is LNHNV and CDR2 YYDKDF (reference sequence).

The gene calls are TRBV4-3 and TRBJ2-7, with 8 bases identical to TRBD2. Germline V gene sequence: CDR1 LGHNA, CDR2 YSLEER. There are 15 residues in the CDR3. Unmatched junction bases numbered 5, after V lost 3 bases and J lost 1 base. This CDR3 reads CASSHRREGSYEQYF. The CDR3 nucleotides are TGCGCCAGCAGCCACCGTCGGGAGGGGTCCTACGAGCAGTACTTC.

V and J are TRBV7-8 and TRBJ2-1; 10 nucleotides agree with TRBD1. V was clipped by 5 bases and J by 3 bases; unmatched bases: 4. This CDR3 has 15 residues. CDR1 and CDR2 (germline): SGHVS, FQNEAQ. CDR3 residues: CASSPGTGVYNEQFF. The CDR3 region has the DNA TGTGCCAGCAGCCCTGGGACAGGGGTCTACAATGAGCAGTTCTTC.

This chain connects TRBV4-2 to TRBJ2-3, with TRBD1 as a possible D gene (6 bases). This CDR3 is 15 amino acids long. Germline CDR1 LGHNA, CDR2 YNFKEQ. V gave up 2 bases and J gave up 3 bases, with 12 bases separating them. This CDR3 reads CASSQTTGLTDTQYF. In nucleotides, the CDR3 is TGTGCCAGCAGCCAAACGACAGGATTGACAGATACGCAGTATTTT.

The chain has TRBV18 and TRBJ1-5, with TRBD1 matching 7 bases. From germline, CDR1 is KGHSH and CDR2 LQKENI. The junction had 5 bases not matched to a gene; V was cut back by 1 base and J by 8 bases. CDR3 size: 14 residues. DNA of the CDR3: TGTGCCAGCTCACCACGGCAGGGGGGAGAGCCCCAGCATTTT. Residues: CASSPRQGGEPQHF.

This clone was recorded only once. The CDR3: CSVGQGDNQPQHF. CDR3 in DNA: TGCAGCGTCGGACAGGGGGACAATCAGCCCCAGCATTTT. The rearrangement links TRBV29-1 to TRBJ1-5, with 10 bases matching TRBD1. CDR3 size: 13 residues. J was trimmed by 3 bases and V by 6 bases; bases with no gene match: 2. The germline gives CDR1 SQVTM, CDR2 ANQGSEA.

This clone was seen a few times. V usage is TRBV5-1 and J usage is TRBJ2-7; TRBD1 matches at 7 bases. CDR3 size: 15 residues. V lost 2 bases and J lost 6; bases outside the gene matches: 11. Germline V gene sequence: CDR1 SGHRS, CDR2 YFSETQ. CDR3 DNA sequence: TGCGCCAGCAGCTTTCGACAGGGCAGTGCGTCCGAGCAGTACTTC. Its protein product is CASSFRQGSASEQYF.

This chain links TRBV5-8 with TRBJ1-1, with 7 bases identical to TRBD1. Looked up from germline, CDR1 is SGHTS and CDR2 is YDEGEE. Trimming took 0 bases from V and 6 from J; bases not matched to a gene: 2. The CDR3 spans 13 residues. CDR3 in DNA: TGTGCCAGCAGCTTGGTTCAGGGGGCTGAAGCTTTCTTT. This encodes CASSLVQGAEAFF.

The V and J genes are TRBV12-3 or TRBV12-4 and TRBJ2-1; no clear D. Trimming took 6 bases from V and 9 from J, leaving 12 bases between them. The CDR3 is made up of 12 amino acids. The CDR3 loop is CASRDLVSEQFF. In nucleotides, the CDR3 is TGTGCCAGCAGAGACCTAGTCAGTGAGCAGTTCTTC.

On this clone: A read error may produce the germline difference seen at one junction end. The chain employs TRBV7-7 and TRBJ2-5; weak D call: TRBD2 (7 bases). CDR1 and CDR2 from the germline V gene are SSHAT and FNYEAQ (reference sequence). CDR3 length: 15 amino acids. CDR3 sequence: CASSLGGVGGETQYF. The CDR3, as DNA: TGTGCTAGCAGCTTAGGGGGGGTCGGCGGGGAGACCCAGTACTTC.

The genes are TRBV25-1 and TRBJ1-5; D call uncertain. The germline V gene encodes CDR1 MGHDK and CDR2 SYGVNS. The CDR3 loop spans 13 amino acids. The V end lost 6 bases, the J end lost 5 bases, and 11 bases lay between the germline ends. The CDR3: CASSVLSYQPQHF. CDR3 coding DNA: TGTGCCAGCAGCGTTTTGAGTTATCAGCCCCAGCATTTT.

The V call is TRBV29-1, the J call TRBJ1-3, with D possibly being TRBD1 (5 bases). The length of the CDR3 is 12 residues. Deletions cut 8 bases from V and 2 bases from J, with 10 bases between. The germline V gene has CDR1 SQVTM and CDR2 ANQGSEA. CDR3 nucleotide sequence: TGCAGCTTTTCAGGGCCTGGAAACACCATATATTTT. This codes for CSFSGPGNTIYF. Full variable domain (remainder filled in from reference TRBV29-1 and TRBJ1-3): SAVISQKPSRDICQRGTSLTIQCQVDSQVTMMFWYRQQPGQSLTLIATANQGSEATYESGFVIDKFPISRPNLTFSTLTVSNMSPEDSSIYLCSFSGPGNTIYFGEGSWLTVV.

The chain combines TRBV5-6 with TRBJ1-4, with a weak D call TRBD1 (5 bases). From germline, CDR1 is SGHDT and CDR2 YYEEEE. The CDR3 runs 14 residues. V was cut by 1 base and J by 6 bases, with 10 bases left in between. The chain's CDR3 is CASSLTGGDEKLFF. Written as DNA, the CDR3 is TGTGCCAGCAGCTTGACCGGGGGAGATGAAAAACTGTTTTTT.

The J gene is TRBJ1-4, the V gene TRBV19; D call uncertain. The germline V gene has CDR1 LNHDA and CDR2 SQIVND (reference sequence). The CDR3 consists of 14 residues. Trimming left V 6 bases short and J 7 bases short, with 15 bases between. CDR3 amino acids: CASSGSHGGEKLFF. CDR3 sequence (DNA): TGTGCCAGTAGCGGGAGTCACGGAGGTGAAAAACTGTTTTTT.

The chain combines TRBV11-1 with TRBJ2-6, with a weak D call TRBD2 (5 bases). The germline V and J ends were trimmed by 4 bases and 2 bases, with 9 bases remaining between them. CDR3 size: 15 residues. Germline loops: CDR1 SGHAT, CDR2 FQDESV (reference sequence). CDR3 protein: CASSWEAAGANVLTF. The CDR3 DNA reads TGTGCCAGCAGCTGGGAAGCGGCTGGGGCCAACGTCCTGACTTTC.

J is TRBJ2-1 and V is TRBV7-3; D is possibly TRBD1 (5 bases). This CDR3 has 16 residues. V shed 1 base and J shed 0 bases, with 10 bases lying between them. Germline lookup yields CDR1 SGHTA and CDR2 FQGTGA. Written as DNA, the CDR3 is TGTGCCAGCAGCTTAATGGGGCAGAGCTCCTACAATGAGCAGTTCTTC. The encoded protein is CASSLMGQSSYNEQFF.

The gene calls are TRBV7-9 and TRBJ1-2, with D possibly being TRBD1 (5 bases). CDR1 is SEHNR and CDR2 is FQNEAQ in the germline V gene (reference sequence). V lost 1 base and J lost 4, with 13 bases in between. CDR3 length equals 15 residues. CDR3 residues: CASSLDAGRPYGYTF. Here the CDR3 DNA reads TGTGCCAGCAGCTTAGATGCGGGACGGCCCTATGGCTACACCTTC.

The rearrangement uses TRBV14 and TRBJ2-1; TRBD2 matches 7 bases. CDR3 length equals 16 residues. The trim removed 5 bases at V and 4 bases at J, leaving 11 bases unmatched. The V gene's germline CDR1 is SGHDN and CDR2 FVKESK. The DNA for the CDR3 is TGTGCCAGCAGCGGCTCCCGGCGGGAGCGGTACAATGAGCAGTTCTTC. Translation gives CASSGSRRERYNEQFF.

J is TRBJ2-1 and V is TRBV13; possible D gene TRBD1, 5 bases. V was cut by 5 bases and J by 4 bases, with 18 bases left in between. Germline CDR1 PRHDT, CDR2 FYEKMQ (reference sequence). The CDR3 is 16 residues long. For the CDR3, the DNA is TGTGCCAGCAGCACCGACAGCTCTGAACTTTACAATGAGCAGTTCTTC. Protein sequence: CASSTDSSELYNEQFF. The full variable domain, completed using reference TRBV13 and TRBJ2-1, is AAGVIQSPRHLIKEKRETATLKCYPIPRHDTVYWYQQGPGQDPQFLISFYEKMQSDKGSIPDRFSAQQFSDYHSELNMSSLELGDSALYFCASSTDSSELYNEQFFGPGTRLTVL.

This chain uses TRBV3-1 (or the pseudogene TRBV3-2) with TRBJ1-2; D is perhaps TRBD1 (5 bases). Germline V CDR1 and CDR2: LGHDT, YNNKEL (reference sequence). The CDR3 extends over 13 amino acids. V was cut by 1 base and J by 3 bases, with 6 bases left in between. Here the CDR3 DNA reads TGTGCCAGCAGCCAAGTCAGGGACTATGGCTACACCTTC. Amino acids: CASSQVRDYGYTF.